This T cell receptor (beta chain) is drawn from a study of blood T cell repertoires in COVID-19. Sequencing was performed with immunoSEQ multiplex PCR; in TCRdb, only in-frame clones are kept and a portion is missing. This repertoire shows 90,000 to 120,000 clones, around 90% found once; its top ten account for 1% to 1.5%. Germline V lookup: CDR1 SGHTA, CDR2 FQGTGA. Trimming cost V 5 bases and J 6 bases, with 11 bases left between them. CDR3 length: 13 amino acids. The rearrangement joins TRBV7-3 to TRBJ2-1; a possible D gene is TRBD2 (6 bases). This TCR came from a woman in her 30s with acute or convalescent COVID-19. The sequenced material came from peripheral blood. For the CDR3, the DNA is TGTGCCAGCAGCCCCCGGGGAGGCAATGAGCAGTTCTTC. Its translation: CASSPRGGNEQFF.